These 4 T cell receptor beta chains originate from one sample sequenced in a study of OX40 agonist ivuxolimab in advanced cancers. Data came from immunoSEQ multiplex PCR; TCRdb stores just in-frame clones and leaves some out. The sample has 85,000 to 130,000 clones, about nine tenths seen once. The material sequenced was CD4+ or CD8+ T cells sorted from blood, taken in a trial of the OX40 agonist ivuxolimab. Receptors originate from an adult with an advanced solid tumor such as melanoma, head and neck, liver or kidney cancer.

Comments on this clone: In the same sample, other DNA sequences code for this CDR3. The chain recombines TRBV4-3 with TRBJ1-2; no clear D. The CDR3 totals 13 residues. Germline loops: CDR1 LGHNA, CDR2 YSLEER. The V end lost 1 base, the J end lost 2 bases, and 5 bases lay between the germline ends. CDR3 residues: CASSQGVNYGYTF. The CDR3 coding sequence is TGCGCCAGCAGCCAAGGGGTGAACTATGGCTACACCTTC.

This clone has only one observation. V and J are TRBV7-9 and TRBJ2-2; TRBD2 is a possible D gene (6 bases). The V and J ends lost 6 bases and 4 bases respectively, with 18 bases between them. Germline CDR1 reads SEHNR; CDR2 reads FQNEAQ (reference sequence). The CDR3 covers 16 residues. The CDR3 nucleotides read TGTGCCAGCAGAGGAAGAAAGGAGGGCGGCACCGGGGAGCTGTTTTTT. Translated, it gives CASRGRKEGGTGELFF. The entire variable domain, with the rest obtained from reference TRBV7-9 and TRBJ2-2, is as follows: DTGVSQNPRHKITKRGQNVTFRCDPISEHNRLYWYRQTLGQGPEFLTYFQNEAQLEKSRLLSDRFSAERPKGSFSTLEIQRTEQGDSAMYLCASRGRKEGGTGELFFGEGSRLTVL.

V is TRBV6-5 and J is TRBJ2-7, with TRBD1 matching over 10 bases. CDR1 and CDR2 (germline): MNHEY, SVGAGI. V shed 0 bases and J 5 bases; nucleotides not matched to a gene: 1. The CDR3 contains 14 residues. CDR3 bases: TGTGCCAGCAGTTACTCCGGGACAGGGGACGAGCAGTACTTC. This gives the protein CASSYSGTGDEQYF.

The rearrangement uses TRBV28 and TRBJ1-1; 7 positions agree with TRBD1. The CDR3 is 15 residues long. V dropped 5 bases and J dropped 4; count of bases not matched to a gene: 10. Germline-derived CDR1 and CDR2 are MDHEN and SYDVKM. CDR3 in DNA: TGTGCCAGCAGTCCGACGACAGGGTTGGGCACTGAAGCTTTCTTT. Residues: CASSPTTGLGTEAFF.